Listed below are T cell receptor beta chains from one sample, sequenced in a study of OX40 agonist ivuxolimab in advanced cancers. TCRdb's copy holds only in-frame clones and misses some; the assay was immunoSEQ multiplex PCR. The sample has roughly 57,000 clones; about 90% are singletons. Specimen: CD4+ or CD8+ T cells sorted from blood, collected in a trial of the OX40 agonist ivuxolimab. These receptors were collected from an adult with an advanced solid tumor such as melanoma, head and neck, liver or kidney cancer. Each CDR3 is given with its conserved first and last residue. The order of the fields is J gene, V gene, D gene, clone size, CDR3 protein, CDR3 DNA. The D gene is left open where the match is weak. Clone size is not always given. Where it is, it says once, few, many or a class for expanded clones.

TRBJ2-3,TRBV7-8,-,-,CASTPSSGRTDTQYF,TGTGCCAGCACGCCCTCATCAGGACGCACAGATACGCAGTATTTT
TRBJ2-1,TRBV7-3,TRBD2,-,CASSNSGMGYNEQFF,TGTGCCAGCAGTAATAGCGGGATGGGCTACAATGAGCAGTTCTTC
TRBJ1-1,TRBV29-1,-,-,CSALLGRNTEAFF,TGCAGCGCTCTATTGGGCCGGAACACTGAAGCTTTCTTT
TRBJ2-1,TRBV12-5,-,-,CASGLVQTGAIYNEQFF,TGTGCTAGTGGTTTGGTACAAACGGGAGCCATCTACAATGAGCAGTTCTTC
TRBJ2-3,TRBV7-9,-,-,CASSLGAFSTDTQYF,TGTGCCAGCAGCCTGGGAGCCTTTAGCACAGATACGCAGTATTTT
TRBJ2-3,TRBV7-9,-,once,CASSSQRVSSTDAQYF,TGTGCCAGCAGCTCACAGCGGGTATCTAGCACAGATGCGCAGTATTTT
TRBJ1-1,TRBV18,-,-,CASSPQPNTEAFF,TGTGCCAGCTCACCGCAACCGAACACTGAAGCTTTCTTT
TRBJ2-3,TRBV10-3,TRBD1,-,CAISEGQGAADTQYF,TGTGCCATCAGTGAGGGACAGGGGGCCGCAGATACGCAGTATTTT
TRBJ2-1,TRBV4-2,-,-,CASSQVGTLYNEQFF,TGTGCCAGCAGCCAAGTAGGGACCCTTTACAATGAGCAGTTCTTC
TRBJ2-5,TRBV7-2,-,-,CASSLAIQETQYF,TGTGCCAGCAGCTTAGCGATCCAAGAGACCCAGTACTTC
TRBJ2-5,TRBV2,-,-,CASSEYETQYF,TGTGCCAGCAGTGAATACGAGACCCAGTACTTC
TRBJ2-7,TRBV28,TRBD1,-,CASTGNRGGREQYF,TGTGCCAGCACTGGGAACAGGGGCGGTCGCGAGCAGTACTTC
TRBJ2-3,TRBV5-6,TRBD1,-,CASSLVTGLSTDTQYF,TGTGCCAGCAGCTTGGTGACAGGGCTCAGCACAGATACGCAGTATTTT
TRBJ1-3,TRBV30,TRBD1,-,CAWSGQGAGNTIYF,TGTGCCTGGAGCGGACAGGGGGCTGGAAACACCATATATTTT
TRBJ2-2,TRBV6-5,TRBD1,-,CASSRGGFPGELFF,TGTGCCAGCAGCCGAGGGGGCTTCCCCGGGGAGCTGTTTTTT
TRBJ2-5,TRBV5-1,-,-,CASSLGTGRAETQYF,TGCGCCAGCAGCTTGGGGACAGGGAGGGCAGAGACCCAGTACTTC
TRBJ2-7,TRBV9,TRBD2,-,CASSPRLAGRFYEQYF,TGTGCCAGCAGCCCACGACTAGCCGGGAGGTTTTACGAGCAGTACTTC